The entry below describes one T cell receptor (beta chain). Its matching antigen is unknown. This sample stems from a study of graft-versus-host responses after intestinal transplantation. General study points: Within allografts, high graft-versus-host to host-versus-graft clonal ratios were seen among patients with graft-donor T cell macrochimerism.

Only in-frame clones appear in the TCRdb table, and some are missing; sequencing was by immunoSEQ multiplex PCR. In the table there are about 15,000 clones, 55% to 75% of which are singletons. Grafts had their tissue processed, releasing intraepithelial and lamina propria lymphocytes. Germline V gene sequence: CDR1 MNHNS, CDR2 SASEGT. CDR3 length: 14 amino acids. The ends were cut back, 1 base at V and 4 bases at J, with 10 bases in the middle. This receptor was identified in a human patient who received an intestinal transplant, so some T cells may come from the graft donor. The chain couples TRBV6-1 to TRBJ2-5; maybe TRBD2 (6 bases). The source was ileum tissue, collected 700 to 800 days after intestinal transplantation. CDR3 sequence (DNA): TGTGCCAGCAGTGAAGGAGCGGGTTCAGAGACCCAGTACTTC. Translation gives CASSEGAGSETQYF.